What follows are 15 T cell receptor beta chains derived from one specimen sequenced in a study of blood T cell repertoires in COVID-19. Using immunoSEQ multiplex PCR, the repertoire was profiled, and TCRdb retains in-frame clones only, with some absent. The sample includes 110,000 or so clones, roughly four fifths of them seen just once. Sequences were obtained from peripheral blood. These receptor sequences come from a man aged 50-60 years with acute or convalescent COVID-19.

The chain employs TRBV7-6 and TRBJ2-7; 8 bases match TRBD2. V was clipped by 6 bases and J by 3 bases; unmatched bases: 13. The CDR3 consists of 16 residues. The germline CDR1 and CDR2 sequences are SGHVS and FNYEAQ. The CDR3 protein is CASSPTPGLGFYEQYF. The CDR3 bases are TGTGCCAGCAGTCCGACCCCGGGACTAGGTTTCTACGAGCAGTACTTC.

The V call is TRBV7-3, the J call TRBJ2-7, with a weak D call TRBD1 (6 bases). CDR1 is SGHTA and CDR2 is FQGTGA in the germline V gene. This CDR3 has 13 residues. Trimming stripped 5 bases from V and 0 bases from J, with 8 bases between. CDR3 in amino acids: CASSPGVSYEQYF. The CDR3 DNA reads TGTGCCAGCAGCCCAGGGGTCTCCTACGAGCAGTACTTC.

The V call is TRBV19, the J call TRBJ2-1, with 10 bases lining up with TRBD2. The CDR3 has 17 amino acids. Looked up from germline, CDR1 is LNHDA and CDR2 is SQIVND (reference sequence). The trim removed 5 bases at V and 2 bases at J, leaving 9 bases unmatched. CDR3 DNA: TGTGCCAGTAGTCCCCGACTAGCGGGCAACACCTACAATGAGCAGTTCTTC. Protein sequence: CASSPRLAGNTYNEQFF.

The J gene is TRBJ1-4, the V gene TRBV6-5; the D is unclear. CDR1 and CDR2 (germline): MNHEY, SVGAGI. This CDR3 is 15 amino acids long. V gave up 7 bases and J gave up 2 bases, with 14 bases separating them. For the CDR3, the DNA is TGTGCCAGCACCCTTTGGGCAGGCACTAATGAAAAACTGTTTTTT. Amino acid sequence: CASTLWAGTNEKLFF.

This chain links TRBV19 with TRBJ2-5; TRBD2 aligns across 11 bases. Germline V lookup: CDR1 LNHDA, CDR2 SQIVND (reference sequence). V shed 1 base and J 3 bases; nucleotides not matched to a gene: 7. The CDR3 runs 17 residues. The CDR3 nucleotides read TGTGCCAGTAGTATAGTAGGCTTTAGCGGGAGGGAAGAGACCCAGTACTTC. Protein: CASSIVGFSGREETQYF.

The rearrangement uses TRBV7-2 and TRBJ2-7; the match to TRBD2 covers 8 bases. V was pared by 0 bases and J by 1 base, with 5 bases of the junction left unmatched. This CDR3 region has 16 residues. Germline V CDR1 and CDR2: SGHTA, FQGNSA. The CDR3 here is CASSLASRGGSYEQYF. CDR3 coding DNA: TGTGCCAGCAGCTTAGCCTCACGCGGGGGGTCCTACGAGCAGTACTTC.

This chain joins TRBV4-2 and TRBJ2-3; 11 bases agree with TRBD2. This CDR3 is built from 18 residues. The germline CDR1 and CDR2 sequences are LGHNA and YNFKEQ. Germline trimming cut 0 bases from V and 0 bases from J; bases unmatched to any gene: 5. CDR3 nucleotide sequence: TGTGCCAGCAGCCAAGATACAGGGACTAGCGGCAGCACAGATACGCAGTATTTT. It is translated as CASSQDTGTSGSTDTQYF.

The chain uses TRBV7-8 and TRBJ2-3; TRBD1 agrees at 10 bases. Trimming took 11 bases from V and 7 from J; bases not matched to a gene: 12. The V gene's germline CDR1 is SGHVS and CDR2 FQNEAQ. The CDR3 extends over 14 amino acids. The CDR3 nucleotides read TGTGCCGTGAGAGGGGACAGGGGTAGTAATACGCAGTATTTT. This codes for CAVRGDRGSNTQYF.

The chain is built from TRBV28 and TRBJ2-5, with D possibly being TRBD2 (7 bases). There are 15 residues in the CDR3. The germline V gene encodes CDR1 MDHEN and CDR2 SYDVKM. With 3 bases removed from V and 4 bases from J, the gap between germline ends came to 15 bases. CDR3 residues: CASSFRGAVRETQYF. For the CDR3, the DNA is TGTGCCAGCAGTTTTCGGGGGGCCGTCAGAGAGACCCAGTACTTC.

The gene calls are TRBV5-6 and TRBJ2-3, with TRBD2 matching 8 bases. The CDR3 covers 15 residues. The germline V gene has CDR1 SGHDT and CDR2 YYEEEE. J was trimmed by 5 bases and V by 3 bases; bases with no gene match: 8. In nucleotides, the CDR3 is TGTGCCAGCAGCTCTCCGGGACTAGTAAAAGATACGCAGTATTTT. It yields the protein CASSSPGLVKDTQYF.

V gene TRBV5-1 combines with J gene TRBJ2-2; TRBD2 matches at 15 bases. Trimming cost V 4 bases and J 7 bases; bases outside gene matches: 11. Germline V lookup: CDR1 SGHRS, CDR2 YFSETQ. The CDR3 sequence is 18 residues long. The CDR3 spells CASSPIRTSGRDGGELFF. In nucleotides, the CDR3 is TGCGCCAGCAGCCCTATCCGGACTAGCGGGAGGGACGGCGGGGAGCTGTTTTTT.

The J gene is TRBJ2-1, the V gene TRBV27, with 7 bases aligning to TRBD1. The CDR3 is 18 residues long. Per germline, CDR1 MNHEY and CDR2 SMNVEV (reference sequence). V lost 8 bases to trimming and J lost 5 bases; unmatched junction nucleotides: 21. For the CDR3, the DNA is TGTGCCAGCCAAACCCTGGGGGAGACAGGGTCGGGTCACAATGAGCAGTTCTTC. Its translation is CASQTLGETGSGHNEQFF.

This rearrangement joins TRBV2 to TRBJ2-4; 7 bases map to TRBD2. Germline CDR1 is SNHLY and CDR2 is FYNNEI. The CDR3 extends over 16 amino acids. V was pared by 3 bases and J by 0 bases, with 5 bases of the junction left unmatched. The chain's CDR3 is CASSDSGGLAKNIQYF. The CDR3 region has the DNA TGTGCCAGCAGTGACTCCGGGGGGTTAGCCAAAAACATTCAGTACTTC.

This clone was picked up a small number of times. This chain connects TRBV19 to TRBJ1-1; D perhaps matches TRBD1 (5 bases). Germline V lookup: CDR1 LNHDA, CDR2 SQIVND (reference sequence). Trimming cost V 7 bases and J 5 bases, with 20 bases left between them. The CDR3 contains 15 residues. The CDR3 sequence: CASNPRGGALTEAFF. Written as DNA, the CDR3 is TGTGCCAGTAATCCGCGCGGAGGGGCTTTAACTGAAGCTTTCTTT.

This chain connects TRBV19 to TRBJ2-1, with 9 bases fitting TRBD2. The CDR3 spans 15 residues. J gave up 4 bases and V 3 bases, and 4 bases lay outside the gene matches. Germline loops: CDR1 LNHDA, CDR2 SQIVND (reference sequence). Written as DNA, the CDR3 is TGTGCCAGTAGTATCTCTAGCGGGACTTACAATGAGCAGTTCTTC. Translating gives CASSISSGTYNEQFF.